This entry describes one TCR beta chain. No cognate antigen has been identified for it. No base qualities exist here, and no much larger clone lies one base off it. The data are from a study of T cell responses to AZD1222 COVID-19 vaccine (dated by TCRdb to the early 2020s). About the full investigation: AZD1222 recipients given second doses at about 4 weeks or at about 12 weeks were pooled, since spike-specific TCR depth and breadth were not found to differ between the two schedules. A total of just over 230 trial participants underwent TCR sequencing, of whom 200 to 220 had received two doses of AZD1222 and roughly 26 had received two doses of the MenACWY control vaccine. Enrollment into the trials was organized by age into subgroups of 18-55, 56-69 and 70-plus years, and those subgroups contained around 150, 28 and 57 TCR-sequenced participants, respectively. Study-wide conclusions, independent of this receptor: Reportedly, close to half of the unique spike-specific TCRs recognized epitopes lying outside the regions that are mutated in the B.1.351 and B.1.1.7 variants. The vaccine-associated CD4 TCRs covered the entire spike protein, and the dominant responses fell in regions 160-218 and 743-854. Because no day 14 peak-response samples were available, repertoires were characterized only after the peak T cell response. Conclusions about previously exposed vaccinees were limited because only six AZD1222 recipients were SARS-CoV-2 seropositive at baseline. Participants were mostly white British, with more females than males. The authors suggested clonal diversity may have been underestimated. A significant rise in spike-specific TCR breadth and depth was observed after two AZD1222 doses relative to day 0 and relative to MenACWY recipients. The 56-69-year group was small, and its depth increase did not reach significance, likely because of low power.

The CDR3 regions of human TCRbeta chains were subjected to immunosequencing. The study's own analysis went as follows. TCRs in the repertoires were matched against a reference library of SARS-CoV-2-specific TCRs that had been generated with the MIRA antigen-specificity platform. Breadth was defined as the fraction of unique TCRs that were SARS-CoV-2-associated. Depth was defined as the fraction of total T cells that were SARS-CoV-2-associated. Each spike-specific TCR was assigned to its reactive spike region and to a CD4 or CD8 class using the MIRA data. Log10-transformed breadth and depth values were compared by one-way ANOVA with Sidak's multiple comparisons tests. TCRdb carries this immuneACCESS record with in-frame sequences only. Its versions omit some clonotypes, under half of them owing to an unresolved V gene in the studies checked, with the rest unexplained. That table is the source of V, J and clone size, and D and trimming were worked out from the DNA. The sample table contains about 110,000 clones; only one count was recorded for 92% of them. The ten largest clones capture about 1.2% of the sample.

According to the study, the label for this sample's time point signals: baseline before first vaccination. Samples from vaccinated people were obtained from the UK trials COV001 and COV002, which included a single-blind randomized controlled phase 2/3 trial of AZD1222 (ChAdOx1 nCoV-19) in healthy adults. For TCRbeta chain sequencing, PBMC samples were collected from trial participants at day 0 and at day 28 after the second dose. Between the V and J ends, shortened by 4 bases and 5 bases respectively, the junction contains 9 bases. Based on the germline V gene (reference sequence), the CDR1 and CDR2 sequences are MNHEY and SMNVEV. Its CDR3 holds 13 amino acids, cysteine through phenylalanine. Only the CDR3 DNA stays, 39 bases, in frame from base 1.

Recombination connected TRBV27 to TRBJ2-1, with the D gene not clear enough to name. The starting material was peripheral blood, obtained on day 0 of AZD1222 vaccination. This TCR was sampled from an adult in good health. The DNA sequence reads TGTGCCAGCAGTTATGGCGCTAACAATGAGCAGTTCTTC. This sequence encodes CASSYGANNEQFF.